A selection of T cell receptor beta chains follows, all from one sample in a study of Ad26.COV2.S vaccination and SARS-CoV-2 variants. Clones were read by immunoSEQ multiplex PCR, and TCRdb kept only the in-frame ones, dropping some. The sample lists approximately 150,000 clones, approximately 90% occurring once. The sequenced sample was peripheral blood, obtained after recovery from COVID-19. The receptors were sampled from a human donor who had recovered from COVID-19. CDR3s include the opening cysteine and the closing phenylalanine or tryptophan. The order of the fields is J gene, V gene, clone size, CDR3 protein. Size tells how often a clone was seen (once, few, many) or the class of an expanded clone, and some rows leave it out.

TRBJ2-1 | TRBV4-1 | - | CASSQEVSDNEQFF
TRBJ2-3 | TRBV6-6 | - | CASSYSSGGGDTQYF
TRBJ1-5 | TRBV7-8 | - | CASSFRTRQGPLRDQPQHF
TRBJ1-4 | TRBV5-5 | - | CASSLGQVGGEKLFF
TRBJ1-1 | TRBV6-5 | - | CASSYAANTEAFF
TRBJ2-3 | TRBV6-2/TRBV6-3 | - | CASSPTSGGDSYF
TRBJ1-1 | TRBV12-5 | - | CASGPENMNTEAFF
TRBJ2-3 | TRBV28 | - | CASSFPPGDTQYF
TRBJ2-6 | TRBV19 | - | CASSITASGANVLTF
TRBJ1-1 | TRBV12-3/TRBV12-4 | once | CASSLDRVTEAFF
TRBJ1-2 | TRBV2 | - | CASRVGRDRSLSGYTF
TRBJ2-5 | TRBV9 | - | CASSVAIGQGQETQYF
TRBJ2-1 | TRBV6-2/TRBV6-3 | once | CASSYLQAGGVYNEQFF
TRBJ2-5 | TRBV27 | - | CASSSQETQYF
TRBJ1-6 | TRBV5-5 | - | CASSTDSSYNSPLHF
TRBJ2-7 | TRBV9 | - | CASSAYTGGPYEQYF
TRBJ2-7 | TRBV7-2 | - | CASSRGGSGSFGYEQYF
TRBJ2-3 | TRBV5-6 | - | CASSLRLVADTQYF
TRBJ2-1 | TRBV18 | - | CASSHLDSIYNEQFF
TRBJ2-1 | TRBV4-3 | once | CASSQGAGLAGGSSYNEQFF
TRBJ2-7 | TRBV3-1/TRBV3-2 | - | CASSQSGGAYEQYF
TRBJ2-1 | TRBV3-1/TRBV3-2 | - | CASSKGGSSYNEQFF
TRBJ2-3 | TRBV5-4 | - | CASSSKSSIDTQYF
TRBJ2-7 | TRBV24-1 | - | CATSDPGLPYEQYF